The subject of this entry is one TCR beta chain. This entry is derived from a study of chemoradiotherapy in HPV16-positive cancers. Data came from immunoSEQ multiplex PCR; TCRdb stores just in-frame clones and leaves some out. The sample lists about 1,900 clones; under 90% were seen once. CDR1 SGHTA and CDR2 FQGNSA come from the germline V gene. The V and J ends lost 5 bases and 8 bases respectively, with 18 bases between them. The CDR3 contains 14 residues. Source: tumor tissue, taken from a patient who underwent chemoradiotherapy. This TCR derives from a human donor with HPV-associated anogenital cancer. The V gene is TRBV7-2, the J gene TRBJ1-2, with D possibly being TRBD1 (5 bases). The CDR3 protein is CASSDSVRGGGYTF. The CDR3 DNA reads TGTGCCAGCAGCGACTCTGTCCGGGGCGGGGGCTACACCTTC.